This is a list of T cell receptor beta chains from one sample in a study of blood T cell repertoires in COVID-19. The assay was immunoSEQ multiplex PCR, and TCRdb's table has in-frame clones only and misses some. The sample has around 100,000 clones, roughly 84% seen once; the top ten hold 0.8% to 1%. The sequencing input was peripheral blood. The origin of the receptors is a woman in her 70s with acute or convalescent COVID-19. The CDR3 runs from the conserved cysteine through the conserved F or W. Each record gives: V gene, clone size, D gene, J gene, CDR3 length, CDR3 DNA, CDR3 protein. A D gene is named only where the DNA matches it firmly. Some rows have no size entry. The others give once, few or many, or a class for an expanded clone.

V: TRBV7-8
size: once
D: NA
J: TRBJ1-2
length: 13
DNA: TGTGCCAGCAGCTCAGGAACTAACTATGGCTACACCTTC
CDR3: CASSSGTNYGYTF

V: TRBV7-9
size: few
D: TRBD1
J: TRBJ2-7
length: 15
DNA: TGTGCCAGCAGCCCCACAGGGGGTAGGGTCTACGAGCAGTACTTC
CDR3: CASSPTGGRVYEQYF

V: TRBV30
size: NA
D: TRBD2
J: TRBJ2-7
length: 13
DNA: TGTGCCTGGAGTCCGGGGGGTGGTCGGGAGCAGTACTTC
CDR3: CAWSPGGGREQYF

V: TRBV6-1
size: NA
D: NA
J: TRBJ2-7
length: 12
DNA: TGTGCCAGCAGCAATCAGGGCTACGAGCAGTACTTC
CDR3: CASSNQGYEQYF

V: TRBV7-9
size: NA
D: NA
J: TRBJ1-2
length: 15
DNA: TGTGCCAGCAGCTGGGCAGGGATAGCTAACTATGGCTACACCTTC
CDR3: CASSWAGIANYGYTF

V: TRBV19
size: NA
D: NA
J: TRBJ1-1
length: 15
DNA: TGTGCCAGTAGTATTCCCGGGTTTAGAGGTGCTGAAGCTTTCTTT
CDR3: CASSIPGFRGAEAFF

V: TRBV28
size: NA
D: NA
J: TRBJ2-7
length: 12
DNA: TGTGCACTTAAGGCGGCAGTTGGCGAGCAGTACTTC
CDR3: CALKAAVGEQYF

V: TRBV15
size: once
D: NA
J: TRBJ2-5
length: 13
DNA: TGTGCCACCAGCAGAGATCTGGAGGGGAGCCAGTACTTC
CDR3: CATSRDLEGSQYF

V: TRBV19
size: NA
D: TRBD1
J: TRBJ1-5
length: 17
DNA: TGTGCCAGTAGTATAGGTACTCCGGGGACAGGGTTACAGCCCCAGCATTTT
CDR3: CASSIGTPGTGLQPQHF

V: TRBV19
size: NA
D: TRBD1
J: TRBJ1-5
length: 18
DNA: TGTGCCAGTAGTATATGGGCCTCCGGGACAGGGGTGGGCCAGCCCCAGCATTTT
CDR3: CASSIWASGTGVGQPQHF

V: TRBV12-3/TRBV12-4
size: NA
D: NA
J: TRBJ2-2
length: 13
DNA: TGTGCCAGCAGTTTATCGGGTGCCGGGGAGCTGTTTTTT
CDR3: CASSLSGAGELFF

V: TRBV20-1
size: once
D: NA
J: TRBJ2-7
length: 12
DNA: TGCAGTGCTAGTGACAGTGATTACGAGCAGTACTTC
CDR3: CSASDSDYEQYF

V: TRBV19
size: NA
D: NA
J: TRBJ1-2
length: 12
DNA: TGTGCCAGTAGTATACTCGGCTATGGCTACACCTTC
CDR3: CASSILGYGYTF

V: TRBV19
size: NA
D: TRBD1
J: TRBJ2-5
length: 15
DNA: TGTGCCAGTAGTACTCAGGGTACAGGGGGGGAGACCCAGTACTTC
CDR3: CASSTQGTGGETQYF

V: TRBV5-4
size: NA
D: NA
J: TRBJ2-3
length: 15
DNA: TGTGCCAGCACCTCCACCCGGGGTCGGGGGGATACGCAGTATTTT
CDR3: CASTSTRGRGDTQYF

V: TRBV6-5
size: once
D: NA
J: TRBJ2-2
length: 15
DNA: TGTGCCAGCAGGTCCGGACTCCTGAACACCGGGGAGCTGTTTTTT
CDR3: CASRSGLLNTGELFF